What follows is one T cell receptor beta chain and its context. An input of 0.5 to 1 ug of RNA was subjected to reverse transcription using random hexamers. It was immunoSEQ multiplex PCR that amplified TCR beta CDR3 across 54 Vbeta and 13 Jbeta. TCRdb called the immunoSEQ multiplex PCR reads again in MiXCR, with one record for every CDR3 protein. The sample holds around 270,000 distinct CDR3 sequences, about 91% seen once. V was clipped by 3 bases and J by 0 bases, with 18 bases between them. The CDR3 covers 18 residues. CDR1 is LNHNV, CDR2 YYDKDF, per germline (reference sequence). Peripheral blood CD8+ and CD4+ T cells were profiled by TCR beta sequencing. The data are from a study of CD8 T cells in Susac syndrome.

The sample comprised CD8+ T cells from PBMCs. The TCR originated in a human donor with multiple sclerosis. The rearrangement joins TRBV15 to TRBJ1-3, with D maybe TRBD1 (5 bases). CDR3 in DNA: TGTGCCACCAGCAGGGGCTACCCTGGCGGGGGCTCTGGAAACACCATATATTTT. It is translated as CATSRGYPGGGSGNTIYF.